One and the same sample provided the 23 T cell receptor beta chains below, sequenced in a study of cytomegalovirus exposure and HLA in healthy donors. A multiplex PCR was run with 60 Vbeta primers and 13 Jbeta primers. Clones were sequenced by immunoSEQ multiplex PCR, and TCRdb holds only the in-frame ones, with some missing. The table shows roughly 80,000 clones, with roughly 74% occurring only once. Specimen: PBMCs. These receptors originate from a woman in her forties or fifties in good health and CMV-seropositive.

This chain joins TRBV5-1 and TRBJ2-5; 10 positions match TRBD2. V trimming: 4 bases; J trimming: 2 bases; junction bases outside the gene matches: 5. Germline CDR1 reads SGHRS; CDR2 reads YFSETQ. CDR3 length: 15 amino acids. The CDR3 reads CASSPGLAEQETQYF. The CDR3 nucleotides are TGCGCCAGCAGCCCCGGACTAGCGGAGCAAGAGACCCAGTACTTC. Using reference TRBV5-1 and TRBJ2-5 for the parts outside the CDR3, the full variable domain is KAGVTQTPRYLIKTRGQQVTLSCSPISGHRSVSWYQQTPGQGLQFLFEYFSETQRNKGNFPGRFSGRQFSNSRSEMNVSTLELGDSALYLCASSPGLAEQETQYFGPGTRLLVL.

CDR3 nucleotides: TGTGCCAGCAGTGAATGGGGGGCTAACTATGGCTACACCTTC. Protein: CASSEWGANYGYTF. The V and J genes are TRBV25-1 and TRBJ1-2; a possible D gene is TRBD1 (5 bases). Germline-derived CDR1 and CDR2 are MGHDK and SYGVNS. The CDR3 totals 14 residues. V lost 1 base to trimming and J lost 0 bases, with 6 bases between them.

This clone was seen a few times. CDR3 DNA: TGCAGCGTTGGGACAGGGGAAACTGAAGCTTTCTTT. It is translated as CSVGTGETEAFF. This chain joins TRBV29-1 and TRBJ1-1, with TRBD1 identical over 9 bases. With 4 bases clipped from V and 5 bases from J, the junction kept 2 bases outside the gene matches. This CDR3 has 12 amino acids. Germline CDR1 is SQVTM and CDR2 is ANQGSEA.

The V gene is TRBV19, the J gene TRBJ1-1; D remains ambiguous. The CDR3 is 13 amino acids. Between the trimmed V and J ends, which lost 6 bases and 2 bases, there was a span of 10 bases. Germline V gives CDR1 LNHDA, CDR2 SQIVND (reference sequence). CDR3 in DNA: TGTGCCAGTAGAGCAGGCAGAAACACTGAAGCTTTCTTT. The encoded protein is CASRAGRNTEAFF.

The chain is built from TRBV4-2 and TRBJ1-2, with D possibly matching TRBD1 (5 bases). Germline V gene sequence: CDR1 LGHNA, CDR2 YNFKEQ. The CDR3 totals 16 residues. V was cut by 0 bases and J by 4 bases, with 15 bases left in between. CDR3 nucleotide sequence: TGTGCCAGCAGCCAAGATTGGTCAGGGCAAGGCTATGGCTACACCTTC. Encoded protein: CASSQDWSGQGYGYTF.

The gene calls are TRBV6-1 and TRBJ2-7, with TRBD2 matching 14 bases. Germline V lookup: CDR1 MNHNS, CDR2 SASEGT. Unmatched junction bases numbered 7, after V lost 5 bases and J lost 7 bases. This CDR3 comprises 15 residues. CDR3: CASSFGLAGGGEQYF. Here the CDR3 DNA reads TGTGCCAGCAGTTTCGGACTAGCGGGAGGTGGGGAGCAGTACTTC.

The V and J genes are TRBV11-2 and TRBJ2-5; no clear D gene. The CDR3 is made up of 11 amino acids. Germline CDR1 is SGHAT and CDR2 is FQNNGV. V was shortened by 4 bases and J by 2 bases, with 2 bases between the two germline ends. CDR3 sequence reads: CASSSQETQYF. CDR3 DNA sequence: TGTGCCAGCAGCTCTCAAGAGACCCAGTACTTC.

The chain joins TRBV6-5 to TRBJ2-5, with 9 positions matching TRBD1. Losses at the gene ends were 0 bases for V and 4 bases for J; bases not matched to a gene: 6. Germline lookup yields CDR1 MNHEY and CDR2 SVGAGI. The CDR3 consists of 16 residues. Here the CDR3 reads CASSYSGQGRGETQYF. Here the CDR3 DNA reads TGTGCCAGCAGTTACTCAGGACAGGGGAGGGGAGAGACCCAGTACTTC.

The rearrangement links TRBV5-5 to TRBJ2-1; TRBD2 agrees at 9 bases. J lost 5 bases, V lost 3 bases, and 6 bases had no gene match. This CDR3 contains 15 residues. Germline CDR1 SGHKS, CDR2 YYEKEE (reference sequence). This CDR3 is CASSSIAGADNEQFF. CDR3 nucleotide sequence: TGTGCCAGCAGCTCCATAGCGGGGGCAGACAATGAGCAGTTCTTC.

The V call is TRBV29-1, the J call TRBJ2-1, with 7 bases identical to TRBD2. The germline gives CDR1 SQVTM, CDR2 ANQGSEA. V dropped 4 bases and J dropped 6; count of bases not matched to a gene: 15. This CDR3 contains 16 residues. This CDR3 is CSVGGSPGQLGNEQFF. The CDR3 DNA follows: TGCAGCGTTGGCGGGAGTCCCGGTCAGTTAGGCAATGAGCAGTTCTTC.

V and J are TRBV10-3 and TRBJ2-2; TRBD2 matches at 7 bases. The CDR3 loop spans 14 amino acids. V shed 11 bases and J 0 bases; nucleotides not matched to a gene: 6. Germline CDR1 ENHRY, CDR2 SYGVKD. The CDR3 DNA reads as TGTGCCGTTAAAGCGGGGACGAACACCGGGGAGCTGTTTTTT. Its protein is CAVKAGTNTGELFF.

This rearrangement joins TRBV18 to TRBJ2-1; D is unclear. Trimming took off 0 bases at V and 9 bases at J, with 9 bases between the two ends. CDR3 length: 13 amino acids. Germline V CDR1 and CDR2: KGHSH, LQKENI. Here the CDR3 DNA reads TGTGCCAGCTCACCACCGGTCGTTAGTGAGCAGTTCTTC. Translating it yields CASSPPVVSEQFF.

This chain uses TRBV2 with TRBJ1-4; D unresolved. The CDR3 length is 13 residues. Germline CDR1 is SNHLY and CDR2 is FYNNEI. V was shortened by 6 bases and J by 8 bases, with 13 bases between the two germline ends. The DNA for the CDR3 is TGTGCCAGCAGGACGGATACGGGAGAAAAACTGTTTTTT. Its protein is CASRTDTGEKLFF.

This sequence joins TRBV9 and TRBJ2-1; 7 bases match TRBD2. J gave up 3 bases and V 4 bases, and 7 bases lay outside the gene matches. CDR3 length: 15 residues. In germline, CDR1 is SGDLS, CDR2 YYNGEE. The CDR3 here is CASSPWGGDYNEQFF. The CDR3 bases are TGTGCCAGCAGCCCCTGGGGAGGGGACTACAATGAGCAGTTCTTC.

The chain recombines TRBV7-8 with TRBJ2-5; TRBD2 might be the D (5 bases). This CDR3 contains 14 residues. CDR1 SGHVS and CDR2 FQNEAQ come from the germline V gene. With 6 bases removed from V and 8 bases from J, the gap between germline ends came to 19 bases. The DNA for the CDR3 is TGTGCCAGCAGACTAGAGGGTCTGAGGGCAACCCAGTACTTC. This translates into CASRLEGLRATQYF.

The V and J genes are TRBV4-2 and TRBJ1-1; possibly TRBD1 for D (5 bases). Germline CDR1 reads LGHNA; CDR2 reads YNFKEQ. V lost 7 bases and J lost 2, with 20 bases in between. The CDR3 has 16 residues. CDR3 nucleotide sequence: TGTGCCAGCATACTCAGGGAGGTAAATGGAAACACTGAAGCTTTCTTT. It specifies CASILREVNGNTEAFF.

This clone came up a few times. V and J are TRBV10-3 and TRBJ2-1, with TRBD2 identical over 10 bases. Germline V lookup: CDR1 ENHRY, CDR2 SYGVKD. The CDR3 runs 15 residues. J was trimmed by 4 bases and V by 6 bases; bases with no gene match: 6. This CDR3 is CAIRGTSARYNEQFF. The CDR3 DNA reads as TGTGCCATCAGGGGGACTAGCGCGAGGTACAATGAGCAGTTCTTC.

This sequence joins TRBV7-8 and TRBJ1-3; the D gene is possibly TRBD1 (6 bases). The CDR3 extends over 17 amino acids. V was clipped by 3 bases and J by 3 bases, with 18 bases between them. CDR1 is SGHVS, CDR2 FQNEAQ, per germline. CDR3: CASSFRRTGTLGNTIYF. In nucleotides, the CDR3 is TGTGCCAGCAGCTTCCGCCGTACAGGGACACTTGGAAACACCATATATTTT.

The table lists this clone with a count of one. The V call is TRBV2, the J call TRBJ1-1, with D maybe TRBD1 (6 bases). This CDR3 region has 13 residues. Germline CDR1 is SNHLY and CDR2 is FYNNEI. Trimming stripped 8 bases from V and 8 bases from J, with 18 bases between. The CDR3, as DNA: TGTGCCAGCCTCGTCAGGGGCGCGGTAGAAGCTTTCTTT. It translates to CASLVRGAVEAFF.

V usage is TRBV10-3 and J usage is TRBJ1-2, with 12 bases lining up with TRBD1. V was pared by 7 bases and J by 3 bases, with 6 bases of the junction left unmatched. Germline CDR1 reads ENHRY; CDR2 reads SYGVKD. The CDR3 consists of 15 residues. The CDR3 spells CAITWDRGLYYGYTF. The CDR3 region has the DNA TGTGCCATCACTTGGGACAGGGGGCTTTACTATGGCTACACCTTC.

The gene calls are TRBV7-2 and TRBJ2-5; D is uncertain. Germline V gene lookup returns CDR1 SGHTA and CDR2 FQGNSA. Trimming stripped 5 bases from V and 3 bases from J, with 16 bases between. The CDR3 contains 15 residues. CDR3 in DNA: TGTGCCAGCAGCCTCGCTGCAGGTCCCAAAGAGACCCAGTACTTC. Translation gives CASSLAAGPKETQYF.

The chain is built from TRBV29-1 and TRBJ1-1; no clear D gene. The CDR3 has 11 residues. The V and J ends lost 5 bases and 1 base respectively, with 5 bases between them. Per the germline V gene, CDR1 is SQVTM and CDR2 is ANQGSEA. Written as DNA, the CDR3 is TGCAGCGTTACACCGAACACTGAAGCTTTCTTT. Residues: CSVTPNTEAFF.

This chain uses TRBV6-1 with TRBJ1-5; no firm D call. Germline V gives CDR1 MNHNS, CDR2 SASEGT. V shed 7 bases and J shed 0 bases, with 10 bases lying between them. This CDR3 is built from 14 residues. DNA for the CDR3: TGTGCCAGCACCCTAAGTAGTAGCAATCAGCCCCAGCATTTT. Its translation is CASTLSSSNQPQHF.